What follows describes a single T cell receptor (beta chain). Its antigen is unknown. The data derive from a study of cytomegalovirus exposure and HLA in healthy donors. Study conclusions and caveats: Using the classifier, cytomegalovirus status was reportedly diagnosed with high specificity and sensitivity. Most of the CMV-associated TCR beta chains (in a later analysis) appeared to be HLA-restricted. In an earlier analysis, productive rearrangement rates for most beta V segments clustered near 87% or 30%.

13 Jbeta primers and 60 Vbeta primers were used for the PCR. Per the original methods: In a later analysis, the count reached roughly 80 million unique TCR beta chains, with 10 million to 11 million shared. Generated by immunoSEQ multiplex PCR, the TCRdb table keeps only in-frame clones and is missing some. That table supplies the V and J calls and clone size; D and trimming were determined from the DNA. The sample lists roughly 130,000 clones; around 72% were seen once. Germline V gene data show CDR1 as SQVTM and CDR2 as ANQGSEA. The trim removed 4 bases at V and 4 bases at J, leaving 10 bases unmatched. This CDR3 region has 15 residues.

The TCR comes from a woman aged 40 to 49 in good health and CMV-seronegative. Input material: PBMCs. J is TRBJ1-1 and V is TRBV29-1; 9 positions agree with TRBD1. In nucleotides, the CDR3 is TGCAGCGTTGCTCAGACAGGGGGAGGGAGCACTGAAGCTTTCTTT. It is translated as CSVAQTGGGSTEAFF.